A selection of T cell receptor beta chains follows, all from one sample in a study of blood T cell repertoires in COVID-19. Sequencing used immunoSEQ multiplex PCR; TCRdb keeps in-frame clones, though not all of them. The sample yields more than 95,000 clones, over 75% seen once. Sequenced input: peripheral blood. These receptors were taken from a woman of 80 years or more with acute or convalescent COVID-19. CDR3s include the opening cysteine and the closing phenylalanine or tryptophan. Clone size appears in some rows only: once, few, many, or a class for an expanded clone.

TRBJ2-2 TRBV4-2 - CASSEAPGELFF
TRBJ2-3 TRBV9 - CASRPPSGGGDTQYF
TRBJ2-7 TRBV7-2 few CASSIDRGWYEQYF
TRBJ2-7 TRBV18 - CASSPGGPYEQYF
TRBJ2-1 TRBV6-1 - CASSEGWTSIHEQFF
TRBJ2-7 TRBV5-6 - CASSLWPGLAGEEYF
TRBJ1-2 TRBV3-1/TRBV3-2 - CASSQDLVKGLGYTF
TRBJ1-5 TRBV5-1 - CASSLDTNSNQPQHF
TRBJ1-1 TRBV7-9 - CASSMQGRDTEAFF
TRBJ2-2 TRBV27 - CASSFGTGITGELFF
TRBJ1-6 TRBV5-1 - CASSLERVGSPLHF
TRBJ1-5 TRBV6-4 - CASSPDSGQPQHF
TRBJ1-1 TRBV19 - CASQLGANTEAFF
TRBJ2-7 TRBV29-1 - CSVDGQNYEQYF
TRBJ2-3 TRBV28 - CASSSSGITDTQYF
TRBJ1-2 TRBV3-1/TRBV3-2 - CASSQVRFSGIGGYTF
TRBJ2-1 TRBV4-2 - CASSQEAGWTRSQNEQFF
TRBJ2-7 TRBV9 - CASSVGALAGDNEQYF
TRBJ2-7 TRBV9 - CASSVGLAEGAYEQYF
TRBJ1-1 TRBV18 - CASSPTRDIEAFF
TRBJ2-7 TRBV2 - CASSENREGEQYF
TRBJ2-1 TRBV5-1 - CASSLGTSGRGEQFF
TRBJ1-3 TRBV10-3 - CAISWGGSSSGNTIYF
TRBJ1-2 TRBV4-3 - CASSQNGQGAGGYTF
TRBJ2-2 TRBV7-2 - CASSLVRGGFGGELFF
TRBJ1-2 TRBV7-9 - CASSLARDYGYTF
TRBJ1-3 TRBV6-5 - CASNRENGNTIYF
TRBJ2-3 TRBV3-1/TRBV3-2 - CASSHLKTDTQYF
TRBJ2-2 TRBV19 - CASSPRVTNTGELFF
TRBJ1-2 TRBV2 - CASSEEAGRYGYTF
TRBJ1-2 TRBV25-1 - CASSAGFPYGYTF
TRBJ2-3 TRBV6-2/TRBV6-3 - CASSRGTSGRAGTDTQYF
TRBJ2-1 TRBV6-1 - CASSGLAGASNSYNEQFF
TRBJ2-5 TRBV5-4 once CASSLAGRETQYF